The rows below give T cell receptor beta chains drawn from one sample of a study of control samples from healthy donors and cancer patients. TCRdb's table, derived via immunoSEQ multiplex PCR, lists solely in-frame clones and lacks some. The sample contains roughly 120,000 clones, roughly 93% of which appear only once. Material: blood. These receptors were collected from a man aged 25 to 45 in good health. Each CDR3 is given with its conserved first and last residue. Each record gives: V gene, J gene, clone size, D gene, CDR3 protein, CDR3 DNA. D genes are given only for firm matches. Expanded clones get a size class; other rows say once, few or many, or leave the size out.

TRBV19	TRBJ2-3	-	-	CASSAWDGFTDTQYF	TGTGCCAGTAGTGCCTGGGACGGTTTCACAGATACGCAGTATTTT
TRBV12-5	TRBJ1-1	-	-	CASGPTGLEAFF	TGTGCTAGTGGTCCCACAGGGCTCGAAGCTTTCTTT
TRBV24-1	TRBJ2-3	-	-	CATSDIGTSTDTQYF	TGTGCCACCAGTGATATCGGGACATCCACAGATACGCAGTATTTT
TRBV19	TRBJ2-1	-	TRBD1	CASSIFRGQGSSYNEQFF	TGTGCCAGTAGCATCTTCCGCGGACAGGGAAGTTCCTACAATGAGCAGTTCTTC
TRBV27	TRBJ1-5	-	-	CASSFNPLNQPQHF	TGTGCCAGCAGTTTTAATCCATTGAATCAGCCCCAGCATTTT
TRBV3-1/TRBV3-2	TRBJ1-1	once	-	CASSAPGTEAFF	TGTGCCAGCAGCGCTCCGGGGACTGAAGCTTTCTTT
TRBV11-3	TRBJ2-1	-	TRBD2	CASSSGTGGHNEQFF	TGTGCCAGCAGCAGCGGGACGGGAGGACACAATGAGCAGTTCTTC
TRBV5-4	TRBJ2-1	-	TRBD1	CASSSQGANEQFF	TGTGCCAGCAGCTCCCAGGGGGCAAATGAGCAGTTCTTC
TRBV25-1	TRBJ2-2	-	TRBD2	CASSKWTSGGADTGELFF	TGTGCCAGCAGTAAATGGACTAGCGGGGGGGCCGACACCGGGGAGCTGTTTTTT
TRBV28	TRBJ1-1	once	TRBD1	CASREDRENTEAFF	TGTGCCAGCAGGGAGGACAGGGAGAACACTGAAGCTTTCTTT
TRBV5-4	TRBJ2-3	-	TRBD2	CASSLVQRGDTDTQYF	TGTGCCAGCAGCTTGGTACAGCGGGGGGACACAGATACGCAGTATTTT
TRBV24-1	TRBJ2-2	-	TRBD1	CATSNTGQGSIDTGELFF	TGTGCCACTTCAAACACCGGACAGGGGTCGATCGACACCGGGGAGCTGTTTTTT
TRBV9	TRBJ1-6	-	-	CASTGDSPVLHF	TGTGCCAGCACCGGAGACAGTCCAGTCCTCCACTTT
TRBV3-1/TRBV3-2	TRBJ1-1	-	-	CASTTIGHREAFF	TGTGCCAGCACCACTATCGGGCACAGGGAGGCTTTCTTT
TRBV10-2	TRBJ1-5	-	TRBD1	CASVASGQGSNQPQHF	TGCGCCAGCGTAGCCAGCGGACAGGGTAGCAATCAGCCCCAGCATTTT
TRBV7-9	TRBJ2-2	few	-	CASYDTGELFF	TGTGCCAGCTACGACACCGGGGAGCTGTTTTTT
TRBV30	TRBJ1-1	-	-	CASNLLNTEAFF	TGTGCCTCCAACTTGCTCAACACTGAAGCTTTCTTT
TRBV7-2	TRBJ2-5	-	TRBD2	CASSGGQETQYF	TGTGCCAGCTCGGGGGGGCAAGAGACCCAGTACTTC
TRBV9	TRBJ2-1	-	-	CASSVDRDPQFF	TGTGCCAGCAGCGTAGACCGGGACCCGCAGTTCTTC
TRBV9	TRBJ1-6	-	-	CASSVKVNSPLHF	TGTGCCAGCAGCGTAAAGGTTAATTCACCCCTCCACTTT
TRBV5-1	TRBJ2-6	-	-	CASSPRAGTDSGANVLTF	TGCGCCAGCAGCCCCCGCGCGGGAACCGACTCTGGGGCCAACGTCCTGACTTTC
TRBV6-5	TRBJ1-1	-	-	CASSYRMNTEAFF	TGTGCCAGCAGTTACCGGATGAACACTGAAGCTTTCTTT
TRBV19	TRBJ2-7	-	-	CASSSARGREQYF	TGTGCCAGTAGTTCAGCCAGAGGGAGGGAGCAGTACTTC
TRBV10-3	TRBJ1-3	-	TRBD1	CAITVTGEASDTIYF	TGTGCCATCACCGTTACAGGGGAGGCGTCGGACACCATATATTTT
TRBV15	TRBJ1-2	once	-	CATSRDGGRGNYGYTF	TGTGCCACCAGCAGAGATGGTGGCAGGGGAAACTATGGCTACACCTTC
TRBV6-5	TRBJ1-6	-	TRBD1	CASSSGTANSPLHF	TGTGCCAGCAGTTCCGGGACAGCGAATTCACCCCTCCACTTT
TRBV5-1	TRBJ1-2	-	-	CASSLDVSYGYTF	TGCGCCAGCAGCTTGGATGTGAGCTATGGCTACACCTTC
TRBV5-1	TRBJ2-5	-	-	CASSPTWVGETQYF	TGCGCCAGCAGCCCGACTTGGGTGGGGGAGACCCAGTACTTC
TRBV27	TRBJ1-2	-	-	CASSYTRGGGYTF	TGTGCCAGCAGTTACACCAGGGGCGGGGGCTACACCTTC
TRBV5-1	TRBJ1-4	-	-	CASSISPTGSLTNEKLFF	TGCGCCAGCAGCATATCTCCGACAGGCTCCCTAACTAATGAAAAACTGTTTTTT
TRBV5-5	TRBJ1-2	-	-	CASSADRTNYGYTF	TGTGCCAGCAGCGCTGACAGGACAAACTATGGCTACACCTTC
TRBV6-5	TRBJ1-5	-	-	CASSPRREQPQHF	TGTGCCAGCAGTCCCAGGCGGGAACAGCCCCAGCATTTT
TRBV9	TRBJ2-3	-	-	CASSVGGSLVTRDTQYF	TGTGCCAGCAGCGTAGGAGGGAGCCTAGTGACGAGAGATACGCAGTATTTT
TRBV18	TRBJ2-3	-	-	CASSPPSGGAADTQYF	TGTGCCAGCTCACCACCGAGTGGGGGGGCGGCAGATACGCAGTATTTT
TRBV2	TRBJ1-3	-	TRBD1	CASRRTGDGNTIYF	TGTGCCAGCAGACGAACAGGGGACGGAAACACCATATATTTT
TRBV19	TRBJ1-2	-	TRBD1	CAARDRVRDGYTF	TGTGCCGCCCGGGACAGGGTAAGGGATGGCTACACCTTC
TRBV19	TRBJ1-1	-	-	CASSIIWGNTEAFF	TGTGCCAGTAGTATTATCTGGGGGAACACTGAAGCTTTCTTT
TRBV27	TRBJ1-6	-	-	CASSFVQATYNSPLHF	TGTGCCAGCAGTTTCGTCCAGGCGACCTATAATTCACCCCTCCACTTT
TRBV25-1	TRBJ2-7	-	-	CASSEYEQYF	TGTGCCAGCAGTGAATACGAGCAGTACTTC
TRBV19	TRBJ1-1	-	-	CASKITALNTEAFF	TGTGCCAGTAAGATTACCGCTTTGAACACTGAAGCTTTCTTT
TRBV4-2	TRBJ1-5	-	-	CASSQDLEQPQHF	TGTGCCAGCAGCCAAGATCTCGAACAGCCCCAGCATTTT
TRBV14	TRBJ1-6	-	TRBD1	CASSQVRQGASNSPLHF	TGTGCCAGCAGCCAAGTTCGACAGGGGGCAAGTAATTCACCCCTCCACTTT
TRBV10-2	TRBJ2-5	-	-	CASGRGVQETQYF	TGCGCCAGCGGAAGGGGGGTCCAAGAGACCCAGTACTTC
TRBV6-1	TRBJ2-3	few	-	CASSEGQPITDTQYF	TGTGCCAGCAGTGAAGGGCAACCTATCACAGATACGCAGTATTTT
TRBV6-5	TRBJ2-7	-	-	CASSYVGSLAQYF	TGTGCCAGCAGTTATGTCGGGAGCCTCGCGCAGTACTTC
TRBV5-1	TRBJ1-6	-	TRBD1	CASHLGQVFNSPLHF	TGCGCCAGCCACCTGGGACAGGTCTTTAATTCACCCCTCCACTTT